This entry features one T cell receptor beta chain sequence. The antigen remains undetermined. The table came from immunoSEQ multiplex PCR; TCRdb's copy has only in-frame clones and leaves some out. The sample comprises 110,000 to 150,000 clones, around 90% of which are singletons, and under 3.5% rests with the top ten. The data were taken from a study of T cell responses to AZD1222 COVID-19 vaccine. Study-level points and caveats: Seropositive status at baseline applied to only a handful of AZD1222 recipients.

V shed 7 bases and J shed 6 bases, with 9 bases lying between them. Germline V CDR1 and CDR2: SNHLY, FYNNEI. This CDR3 is 12 amino acids long. Here the sequenced sample was peripheral blood, taken on day 0 of AZD1222 vaccination. The J gene is TRBJ2-2, the V gene TRBV2; D ambiguous. This receptor was taken from an adult in good health. CDR3 coding DNA: TGTGCCAGCAACCGAGGTCCCGGGGAGCTGTTTTTT. Encoded protein: CASNRGPGELFF.